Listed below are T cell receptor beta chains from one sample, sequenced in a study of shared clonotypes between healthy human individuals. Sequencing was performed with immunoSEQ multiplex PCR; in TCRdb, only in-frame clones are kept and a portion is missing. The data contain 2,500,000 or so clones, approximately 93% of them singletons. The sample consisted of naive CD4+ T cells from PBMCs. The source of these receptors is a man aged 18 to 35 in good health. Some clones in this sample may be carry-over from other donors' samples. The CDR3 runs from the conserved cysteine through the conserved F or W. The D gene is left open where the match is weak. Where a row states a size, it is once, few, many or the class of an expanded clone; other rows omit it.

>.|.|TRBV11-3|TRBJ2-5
TGTGCCAGCAGCTTAGGGGAGACGGAGACCCAGTACTTC
CASSLGETETQYF
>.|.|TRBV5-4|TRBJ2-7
TGTGCCAGCAGCTTAACGCTAGCAGACAGCGAGCAGTACTTC
CASSLTLADSEQYF
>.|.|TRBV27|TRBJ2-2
TGTGCCAGCAGTTTCCGGGGGCGAGCCACCGGGGAGCTGTTTTTT
CASSFRGRATGELFF
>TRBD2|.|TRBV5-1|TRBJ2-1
TGCGCCAGCAGCTCGGACTTGGCTAGCGGGAGGGACAATGAGCAGTTCTTC
CASSSDLASGRDNEQFF
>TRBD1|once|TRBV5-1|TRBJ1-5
TGCGCCAGCAGCCTGGGACAGACGGGCAATCAGCCCCAGCATTTT
CASSLGQTGNQPQHF
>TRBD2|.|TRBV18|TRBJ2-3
TGTGCCAGCTCACCACGAGGGACTAGCGGGAGTCTAGATACGCAGTATTTT
CASSPRGTSGSLDTQYF
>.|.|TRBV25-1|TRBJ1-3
TGTGCCAGCAGTGATCCGTCAAATCCAAACACCATATATTTT
CASSDPSNPNTIYF
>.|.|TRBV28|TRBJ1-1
TGTGCCAGCTGGAGACATCCGAACACTGAAGCTTTCTTT
CASWRHPNTEAFF
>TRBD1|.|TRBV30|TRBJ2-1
TGTGCCTGGAACAACTTCAGGGGGCGAGGGAATGAGCAGTTCTTC
CAWNNFRGRGNEQFF
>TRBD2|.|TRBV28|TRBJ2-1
TGTGCCAGCAGCGGCGGCGCTAGCGGGAGCAATGAGCAGTTCTTC
CASSGGASGSNEQFF
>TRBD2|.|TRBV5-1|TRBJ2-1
TGCGCCAGCAGCTCACTAGCGGGAGTTAGATCTGAGCAGTTCTTC
CASSSLAGVRSEQFF
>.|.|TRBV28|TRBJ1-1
TGTGCCAGCAGCCAGTACGACGGAGATTGGGGTGAAGCTTTCTTT
CASSQYDGDWGEAFF
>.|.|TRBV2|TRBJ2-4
TGTGCCAGCAGTGGGGGATCCAAAAACATTCAGTACTTC
CASSGGSKNIQYF
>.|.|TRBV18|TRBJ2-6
TGTGCCAGTTTCCTCGACGCTTCTGGGGCCAACGTCCTGACTTTC
CASFLDASGANVLTF
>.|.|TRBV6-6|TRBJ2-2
TGTGCCACCAAAATCGGGGCGAACACCGGGGAGCTGTTTTTT
CATKIGANTGELFF
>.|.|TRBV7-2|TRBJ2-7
TGTGCCAGCAGCTTACGCTCCCCTCCCCACAGGACCTACGAGCAGTACTTC
CASSLRSPPHRTYEQYF
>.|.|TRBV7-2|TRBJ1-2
TGTGCCAGCAGGCCAGACGGGGTAGGGTATGGCTACACCTTC
CASRPDGVGYGYTF
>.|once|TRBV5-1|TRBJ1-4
TGCGCCAGCAGCTTGGTTGGGATACCTAATGAAAAACTGTTTTTT
CASSLVGIPNEKLFF
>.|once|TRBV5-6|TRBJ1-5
TGTGCCAGCAGCCGATGGGCAGCCACAGCTAATAGCAATCAGCCCCAGCATTTT
CASSRWAATANSNQPQHF
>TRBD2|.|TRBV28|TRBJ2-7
TGTGCCAGCAGTTTGAGCCTAGCGGGGTACTACGAGCAGTACTTC
CASSLSLAGYYEQYF
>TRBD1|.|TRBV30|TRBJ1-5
TGTGCCTGGAGCGCCGGAGGGACAGGGTGGGGACAGCCCCAGCATTTT
CAWSAGGTGWGQPQHF
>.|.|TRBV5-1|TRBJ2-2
TGCGCCAGCAGCTTGGGCTGGGACGGGAACACCGGGGAGCTGTTTTTT
CASSLGWDGNTGELFF
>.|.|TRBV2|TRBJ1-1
TGTGCCAGCGATCTAACAGGGACTGTAGGCGAGGCTTTCTTT
CASDLTGTVGEAFF
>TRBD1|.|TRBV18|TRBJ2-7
TGTGCCAGCTCACCCCGACAGGGACCCTACGAGCAGTACTTC
CASSPRQGPYEQYF
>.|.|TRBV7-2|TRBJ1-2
TGTGCCAGCAGAGAACGGACATTTCGGTATGGCTACACCTTC
CASRERTFRYGYTF
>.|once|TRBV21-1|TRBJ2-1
TGTGCCAGCAGCAACTCACCCGTGTTCTCCTACAATGAGCAGTTCTTC
CASSNSPVFSYNEQFF
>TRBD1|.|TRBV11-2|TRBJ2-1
TGTGCCAGCAGCTTAGGGTCGAGGACAGGGGCCTACAATGAGCAGTTCTTC
CASSLGSRTGAYNEQFF
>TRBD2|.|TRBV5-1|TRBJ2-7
TGCGCCAGCTATGGAACGGGAGGGAACGAGCAGTACTTC
CASYGTGGNEQYF
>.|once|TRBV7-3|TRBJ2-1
TGTGCCAGCAGCGTTCAACTGAGGAATGAGCAGTTCTTC
CASSVQLRNEQFF
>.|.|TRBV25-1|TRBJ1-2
TGTGCCAGCAGTGATCGGGGCGATGGCTACACCTTC
CASSDRGDGYTF
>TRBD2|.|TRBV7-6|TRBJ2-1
TGTGCCAGCAGCCTACGGACGGGACTAGCTTATGAGCAGTTCTTC
CASSLRTGLAYEQFF
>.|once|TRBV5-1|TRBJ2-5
TGCGCCAGCAGCCGGGGCCAGGAGACCCAGTACTTC
CASSRGQETQYF
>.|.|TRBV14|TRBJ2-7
TGTGCCAGCAGCCAAGTTCGGGCCCAGCAGTACTTC
CASSQVRAQQYF
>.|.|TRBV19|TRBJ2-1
TGTGCCAGTAACACCGACAGGCGTGAGCAGTTCTTC
CASNTDRREQFF
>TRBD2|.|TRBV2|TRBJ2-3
TGTGCCAGCAGTTTGGTCTATTCCGGACTAGCGGGAGGGCCCTCGACAGATACGCAGTATTTT
CASSLVYSGLAGGPSTDTQYF